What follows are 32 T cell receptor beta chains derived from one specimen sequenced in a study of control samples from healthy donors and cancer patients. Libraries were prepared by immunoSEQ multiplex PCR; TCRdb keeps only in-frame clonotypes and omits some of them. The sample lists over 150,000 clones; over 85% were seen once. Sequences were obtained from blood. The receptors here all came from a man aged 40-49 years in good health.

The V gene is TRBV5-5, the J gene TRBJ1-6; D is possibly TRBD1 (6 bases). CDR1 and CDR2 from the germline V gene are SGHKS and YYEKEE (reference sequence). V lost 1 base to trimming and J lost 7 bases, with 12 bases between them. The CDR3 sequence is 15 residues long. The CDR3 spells CASSLSPGANSPLHF. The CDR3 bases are TGTGCCAGCAGCTTGTCACCAGGGGCAAATTCACCCCTCCACTTT.

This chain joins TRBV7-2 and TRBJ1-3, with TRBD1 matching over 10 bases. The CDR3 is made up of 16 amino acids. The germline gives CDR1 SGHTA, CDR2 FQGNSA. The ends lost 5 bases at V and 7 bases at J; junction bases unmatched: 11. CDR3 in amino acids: CASSRETGGLGNTIYF. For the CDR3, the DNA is TGTGCCAGCAGCCGGGAGACAGGGGGCTTGGGGAACACCATATATTTT. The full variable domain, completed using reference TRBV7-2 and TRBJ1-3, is GAGVSQSPSNKVTEKGKDVELRCDPISGHTALYWYRQSLGQGLEFLIYFQGNSAPDKSGLPSDRFSAERTGGSVSTLTIQRTQQEDSAVYLCASSRETGGLGNTIYFGEGSWLTVV.

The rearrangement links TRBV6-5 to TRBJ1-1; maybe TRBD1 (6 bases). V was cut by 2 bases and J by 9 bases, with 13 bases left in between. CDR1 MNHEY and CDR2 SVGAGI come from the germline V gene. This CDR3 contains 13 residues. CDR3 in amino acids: CASSYGWDMKAFF. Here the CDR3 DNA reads TGTGCCAGCAGTTACGGCTGGGACATGAAAGCTTTCTTT.

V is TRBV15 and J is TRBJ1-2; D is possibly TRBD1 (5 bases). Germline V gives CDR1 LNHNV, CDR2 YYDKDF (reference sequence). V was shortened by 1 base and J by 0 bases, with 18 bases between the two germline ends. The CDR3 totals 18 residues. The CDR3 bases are TGTGCCACCAGCAGAGCTTACGGTATGAGGGGATCTAACTATGGCTACACCTTC. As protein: CATSRAYGMRGSNYGYTF.

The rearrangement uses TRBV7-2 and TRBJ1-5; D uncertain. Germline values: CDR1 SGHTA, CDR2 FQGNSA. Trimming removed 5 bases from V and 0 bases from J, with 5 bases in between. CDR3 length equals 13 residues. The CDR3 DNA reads TGTGCCAGCAGCCCCAATAGCAATCAGCCCCAGCATTTT. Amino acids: CASSPNSNQPQHF.

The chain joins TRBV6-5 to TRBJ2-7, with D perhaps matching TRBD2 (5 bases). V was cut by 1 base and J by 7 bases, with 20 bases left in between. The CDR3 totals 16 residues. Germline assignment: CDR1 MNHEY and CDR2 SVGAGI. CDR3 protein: CASSYYGPPDREEQYF. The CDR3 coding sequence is TGTGCCAGCAGTTACTATGGACCCCCCGATCGGGAAGAGCAGTACTTC.

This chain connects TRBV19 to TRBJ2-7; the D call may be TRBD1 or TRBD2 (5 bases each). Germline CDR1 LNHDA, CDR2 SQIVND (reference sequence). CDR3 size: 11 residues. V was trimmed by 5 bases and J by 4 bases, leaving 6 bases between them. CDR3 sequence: CASSWGYEQYF. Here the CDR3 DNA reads TGTGCCAGTAGTTGGGGGTACGAGCAGTACTTC.

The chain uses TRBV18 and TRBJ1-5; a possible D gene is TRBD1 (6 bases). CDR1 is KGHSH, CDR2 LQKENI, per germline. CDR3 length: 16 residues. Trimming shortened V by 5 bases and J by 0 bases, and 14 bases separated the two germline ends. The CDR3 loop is CASSLQGSNSNQPQHF. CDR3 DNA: TGTGCCAGCTCATTACAGGGATCTAATAGCAATCAGCCCCAGCATTTT.

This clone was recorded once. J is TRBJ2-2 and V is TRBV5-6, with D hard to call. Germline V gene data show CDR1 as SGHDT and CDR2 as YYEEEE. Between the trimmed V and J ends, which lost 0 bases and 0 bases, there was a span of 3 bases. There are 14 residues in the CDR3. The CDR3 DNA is TGTGCCAGCAGCTTGGTCTCGAACACCGGGGAGCTGTTTTTT. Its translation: CASSLVSNTGELFF.

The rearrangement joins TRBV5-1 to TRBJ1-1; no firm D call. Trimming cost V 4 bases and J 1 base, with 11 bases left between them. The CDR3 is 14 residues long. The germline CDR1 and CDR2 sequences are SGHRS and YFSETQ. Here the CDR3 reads CASSRVGTNTEAFF. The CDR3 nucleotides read TGCGCCAGCAGCCGAGTAGGCACGAACACTGAAGCTTTCTTT.

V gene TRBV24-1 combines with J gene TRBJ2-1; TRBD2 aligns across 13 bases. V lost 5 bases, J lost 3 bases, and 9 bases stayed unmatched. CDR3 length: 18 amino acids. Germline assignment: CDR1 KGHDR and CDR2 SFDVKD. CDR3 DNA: TGTGCCACCAGTGGAAATCCGGGACTAGCGGGGATCTACAATGAGCAGTTCTTC. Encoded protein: CATSGNPGLAGIYNEQFF.

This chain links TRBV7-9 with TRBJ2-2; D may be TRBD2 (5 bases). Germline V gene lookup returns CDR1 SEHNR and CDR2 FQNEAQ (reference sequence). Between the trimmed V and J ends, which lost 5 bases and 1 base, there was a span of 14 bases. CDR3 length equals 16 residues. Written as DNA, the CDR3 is TGTGCCAGCAGCCCCCGGCGGAGCGGGAACACCGGGGAGCTGTTTTTT. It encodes CASSPRRSGNTGELFF.

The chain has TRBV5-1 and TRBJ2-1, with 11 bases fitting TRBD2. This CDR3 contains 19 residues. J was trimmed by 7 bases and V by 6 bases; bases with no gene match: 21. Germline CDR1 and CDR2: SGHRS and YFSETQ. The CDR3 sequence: CASMAYLRGTSGYSNEQFF. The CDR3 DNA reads TGCGCCAGCATGGCGTATCTAAGGGGGACTAGCGGCTATTCGAATGAGCAGTTCTTC.

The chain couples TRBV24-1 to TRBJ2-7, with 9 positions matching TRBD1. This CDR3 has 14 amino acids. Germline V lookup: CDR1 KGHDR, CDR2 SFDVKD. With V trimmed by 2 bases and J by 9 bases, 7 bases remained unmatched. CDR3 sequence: CATSDWGTGKGQYF. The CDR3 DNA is TGTGCCACCAGTGATTGGGGGACAGGGAAAGGGCAGTACTTC.

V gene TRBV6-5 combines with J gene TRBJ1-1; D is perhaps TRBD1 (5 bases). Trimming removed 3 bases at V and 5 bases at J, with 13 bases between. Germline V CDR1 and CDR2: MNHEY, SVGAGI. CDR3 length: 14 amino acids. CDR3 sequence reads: CASSYGGLRTEAFF. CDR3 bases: TGTGCCAGCAGTTATGGGGGGTTGAGGACTGAAGCTTTCTTT.

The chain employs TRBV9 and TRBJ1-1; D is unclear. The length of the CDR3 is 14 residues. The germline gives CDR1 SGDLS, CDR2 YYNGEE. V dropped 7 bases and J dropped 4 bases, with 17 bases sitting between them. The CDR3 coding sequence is TGTGCCAGCTCAGAATACGATGGCTTCACTGAAGCTTTCTTT. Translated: CASSEYDGFTEAFF.

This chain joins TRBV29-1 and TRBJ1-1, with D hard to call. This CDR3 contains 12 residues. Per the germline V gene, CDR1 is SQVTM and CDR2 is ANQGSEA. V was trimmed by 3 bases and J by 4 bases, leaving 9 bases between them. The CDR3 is CSVDRPGTEAFF. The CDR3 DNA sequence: TGCAGCGTTGATCGGCCAGGCACTGAAGCTTTCTTT.

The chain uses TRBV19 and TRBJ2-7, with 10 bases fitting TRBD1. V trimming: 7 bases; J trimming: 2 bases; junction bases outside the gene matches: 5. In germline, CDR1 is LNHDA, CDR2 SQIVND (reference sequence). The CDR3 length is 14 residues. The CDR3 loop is CASTTGTGAYEQYF. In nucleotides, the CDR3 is TGTGCCAGTACAACCGGGACAGGGGCCTACGAGCAGTACTTC.

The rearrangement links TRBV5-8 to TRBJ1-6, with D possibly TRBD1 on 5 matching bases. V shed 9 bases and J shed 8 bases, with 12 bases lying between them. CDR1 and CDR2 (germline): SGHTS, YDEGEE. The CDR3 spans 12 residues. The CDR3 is CATAPGDSPLHF. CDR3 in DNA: TGTGCCACCGCACCGGGGGATTCACCCCTCCACTTT.

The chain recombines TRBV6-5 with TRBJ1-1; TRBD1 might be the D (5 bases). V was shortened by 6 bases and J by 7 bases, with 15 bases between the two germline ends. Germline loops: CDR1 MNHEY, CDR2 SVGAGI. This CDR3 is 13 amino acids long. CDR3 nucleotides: TGTGCCAGCAGGTGGGACCGGGGGAGTGAAGCTTTCTTT. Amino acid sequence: CASRWDRGSEAFF.

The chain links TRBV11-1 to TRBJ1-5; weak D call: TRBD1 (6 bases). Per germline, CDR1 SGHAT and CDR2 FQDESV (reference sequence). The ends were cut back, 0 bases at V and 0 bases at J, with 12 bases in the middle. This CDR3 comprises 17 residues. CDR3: CASSLADRFNSNQPQHF. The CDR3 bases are TGTGCCAGCAGCTTAGCAGACAGGTTCAATAGCAATCAGCCCCAGCATTTT.

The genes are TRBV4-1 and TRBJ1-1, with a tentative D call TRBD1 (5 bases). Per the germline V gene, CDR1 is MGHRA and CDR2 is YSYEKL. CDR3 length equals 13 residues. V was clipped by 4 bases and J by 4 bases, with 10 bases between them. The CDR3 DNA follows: TGCGCCAGCAGCCCCCTGGGGGGCACTGAAGCTTTCTTT. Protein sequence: CASSPLGGTEAFF.

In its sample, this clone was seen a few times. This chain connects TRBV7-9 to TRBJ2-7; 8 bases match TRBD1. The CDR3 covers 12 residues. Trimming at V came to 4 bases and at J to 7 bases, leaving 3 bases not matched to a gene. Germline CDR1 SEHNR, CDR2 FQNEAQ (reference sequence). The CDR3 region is CASSYRDREQYF. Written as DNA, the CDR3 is TGTGCCAGCAGCTACCGGGACAGGGAGCAGTACTTC.

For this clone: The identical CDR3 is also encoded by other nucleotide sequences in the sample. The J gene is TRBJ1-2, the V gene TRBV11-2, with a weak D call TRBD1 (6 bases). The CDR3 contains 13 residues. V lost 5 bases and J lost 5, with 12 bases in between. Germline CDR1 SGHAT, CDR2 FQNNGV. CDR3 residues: CASSLRGPYGYTF. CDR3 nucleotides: TGTGCCAGCAGCCTCAGGGGCCCATATGGCTACACCTTC.

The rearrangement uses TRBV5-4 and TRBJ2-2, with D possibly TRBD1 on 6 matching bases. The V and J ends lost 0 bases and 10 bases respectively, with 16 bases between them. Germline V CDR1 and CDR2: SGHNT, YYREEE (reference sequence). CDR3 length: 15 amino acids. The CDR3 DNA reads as TGTGCCAGCAGCTTGGCCAGGGGACCGGGCGAGGAGCTGTTTTTT. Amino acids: CASSLARGPGEELFF.

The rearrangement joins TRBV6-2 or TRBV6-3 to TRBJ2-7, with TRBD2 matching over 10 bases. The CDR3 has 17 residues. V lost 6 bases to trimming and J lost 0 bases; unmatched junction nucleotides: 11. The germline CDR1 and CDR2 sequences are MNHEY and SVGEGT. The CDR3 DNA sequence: TGTGCCAGCAGCCCCGGGCCTAGCGGGGGTTACTCCTACGAGCAGTACTTC. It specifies CASSPGPSGGYSYEQYF.

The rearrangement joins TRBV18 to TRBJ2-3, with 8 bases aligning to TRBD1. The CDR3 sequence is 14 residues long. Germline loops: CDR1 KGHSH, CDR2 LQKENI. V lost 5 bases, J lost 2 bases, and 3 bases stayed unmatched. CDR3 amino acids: CASSRQGSTDTQYF. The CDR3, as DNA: TGTGCCAGCTCAAGACAGGGGTCCACAGATACGCAGTATTTT.

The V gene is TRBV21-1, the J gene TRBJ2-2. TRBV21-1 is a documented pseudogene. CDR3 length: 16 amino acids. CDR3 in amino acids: CASSKGDRCYGEELFF. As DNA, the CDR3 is TGTGCCAGCAGCAAAGGGGACCGATGTTACGGGGAGGAGCTGTTTTTT.

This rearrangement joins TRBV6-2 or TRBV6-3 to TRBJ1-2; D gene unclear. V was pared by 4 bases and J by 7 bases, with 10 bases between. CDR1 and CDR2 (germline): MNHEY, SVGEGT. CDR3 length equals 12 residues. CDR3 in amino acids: CASSSPGVGYTF. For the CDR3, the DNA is TGTGCCAGCAGTTCGCCGGGAGTTGGCTACACCTTC.

CDR3 sequence (DNA): TGTGCCAGCAGTTACTCGAAAGGGGACACCGGGGAGCTGTTTTTT. Amino acid sequence: CASSYSKGDTGELFF. The chain couples TRBV6-5 to TRBJ2-2, with D possibly TRBD1 on 5 matching bases. The CDR3 extends over 15 amino acids. Deletions cut 0 bases from V and 3 bases from J, with 8 bases between. CDR1 and CDR2 from the germline V gene are MNHEY and SVGAGI.

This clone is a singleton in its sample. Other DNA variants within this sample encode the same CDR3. The CDR3, as DNA: TGTGCCAGCAGTTTAGCCGAGAACACTGAAGCTTTCTTT. It codes for CASSLAENTEAFF. The V gene is TRBV12-3 or TRBV12-4, the J gene TRBJ1-1; D unresolved. This CDR3 has 13 amino acids. Trimming removed 0 bases from V and 1 base from J, with 3 bases in between.

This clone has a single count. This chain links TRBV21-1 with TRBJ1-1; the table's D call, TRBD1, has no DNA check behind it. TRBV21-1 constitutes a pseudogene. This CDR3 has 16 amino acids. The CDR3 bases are TGTGCCAGCAGCAGCCGACAGGGGGCCTGGAGCACTGAAGCTTTCTTT. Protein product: CASSSRQGAWSTEAFF.